The TCR beta chain under discussion was sequenced for a study of blood T cell repertoires in COVID-19. Study in general: From the United States, Italy and Spain came samples of acute and convalescent COVID-19. The analysed material was cDNA or gDNA that came from T cells, B-cell-depleted T cells, or PBMCs.

V was clipped by 3 bases and J by 4 bases, with 15 bases between them. CDR1 is KGHSH, CDR2 LQKENI, per germline. This CDR3 is 15 amino acids long. Original analysis: How many nucleated cells were present was estimated from reference gene primer amplification. The assay was immunoSEQ multiplex PCR, and TCRdb's table has in-frame clones only and misses some. The DNA gave D and trimming, while V, J and clone size come from that table. Of 110,000 to 150,000 clones detected, about four fifths appear once; the ten largest clones hold more than 2.5%. The source of this sequence is an elderly woman with acute or convalescent COVID-19. Sequencing used peripheral blood. This sequence joins TRBV18 and TRBJ1-2; D is uncertain. The CDR3 sequence: CASSPSGEGIYGYTF. CDR3 DNA: TGTGCCAGCTCACCGTCCGGTGAGGGAATCTATGGCTACACCTTC.